This entry is about one T cell receptor beta chain. The sample comes from a study of blood T cell repertoires in COVID-19. Study in general: Specimens from acute and convalescent COVID-19 originated in the United States, Italy and Spain. T cells, B-cell-depleted T cells, or PBMCs provided the cDNA or gDNA that served as material.

Source study methods: How many nucleated cells were present was estimated from reference gene primer amplification. Clones were read by immunoSEQ multiplex PCR, and TCRdb kept only the in-frame ones, dropping some. That table supplies the V and J calls and clone size; D and trimming were determined from the DNA. The table includes 250,000 or so clones, around 87% detected once. The CDR3 sequence is 13 residues long. Germline lookup yields CDR1 LNHDA and CDR2 SQIVND (reference sequence). V dropped 0 bases and J dropped 10 bases, with 12 bases sitting between them. The chain has TRBV19 and TRBJ1-1; D might be TRBD1 (6 bases). The clonotype was recovered from a woman aged 40 to 49 who had recovered from COVID-19. Sequenced sample: peripheral blood. This CDR3 reads CASSIDRGGVAFF. The CDR3 DNA follows: TGTGCCAGTAGTATAGATCGGGGGGGCGTAGCTTTCTTT.